A selection of T cell receptor beta chains follows, all from one sample in a study of T cells after yellow fever vaccination. TCRdb reprocessed the 5' RACE reads with MiXCR, giving one entry per CDR3 protein. Of some 320,000 distinct CDR3 sequences listed, roughly 8.7% are singletons. Material: PBMCs, obtained on the day of the first yellow fever vaccination. The source is a man between 18 and 35 years old who received the YFV17D yellow fever vaccine. CDR3s include the opening cysteine and the closing phenylalanine or tryptophan. The D gene is left open where the match is weak. The listing skips clone size in some rows; elsewhere it reads once, few, many or a size class.

>TRBJ2-5|TRBV5-6|-|few
TGTGCCAGCAGCTTGGGGGCCGGGAAGACCCAGTACTTC
CASSLGAGKTQYF
>TRBJ1-6|TRBV5-1|-|few
TGCGCCAGCAGCTTGTGGGAAGTAGGGAATTCACCCCTCCACTTT
CASSLWEVGNSPLHF
>TRBJ1-1|TRBV18|TRBD1|few
TGTGCCAGCTCACCCGGTTGGACAGGGGGTCCGAACACTGAAGCTTTCTTT
CASSPGWTGGPNTEAFF
>TRBJ1-1|TRBV27|TRBD1|-
TGTGCCAGCAGGCCCACAGGGGCTGCTGAAGCTTTCTTT
CASRPTGAAEAFF
>TRBJ2-2|TRBV4-3|TRBD1|few
TGCGCCAGCAGCCAGTACAGGGGGCCGGGCGGGGAGCTGTTTTTT
CASSQYRGPGGELFF
>TRBJ2-3|TRBV2|-|few
TGTGCCACCCAAGACAGAAGCACAGATACGCAGTATTTT
CATQDRSTDTQYF
>TRBJ2-1|TRBV29-1|TRBD2|-
TGCAGCGTTTGTTGGATCAGGGAGGGGAATGAGCAGTTCTTC
CSVCWIREGNEQFF
>TRBJ2-5|TRBV5-1|TRBD2|few
TGCGCCAGCAGCTCCCTACCGGGACTAGCGGGGGAGAATGGGGGGACCCAGTACTTC
CASSSLPGLAGENGGTQYF
>TRBJ2-2|TRBV9|TRBD2|few
TGTGCCAGCAGCGTAGCCGGGACTAGCAGTACCGGGGAGCTGTTTTTT
CASSVAGTSSTGELFF
>TRBJ1-5|TRBV19|-|few
TGTGCCAGTAATCATATCTGGGGGCTTCGCAATCAGCCCCAGCATTTT
CASNHIWGLRNQPQHF
>TRBJ2-5|TRBV20-1|TRBD1|few
TGCAGTGCCAACCGGGACAGGGGGCAAAACCAAGAGACCCAGTACTTC
CSANRDRGQNQETQYF
>TRBJ1-2|TRBV20-1|-|-
TGCAGTGCTCCCCGGGTGCGCGGCTACACCTTC
CSAPRVRGYTF
>TRBJ2-3|TRBV9|-|few
TGTGCCAGCACCCTGGACAGTAGCACAGATACGCAGTATTTT
CASTLDSSTDTQYF
>TRBJ2-5|TRBV4-2|-|-
TGTGCCAGCAACGAGGGGGGAGACCAAGAGACCCAGTACTTC
CASNEGGDQETQYF
>TRBJ1-1|TRBV29-1|-|-
TGCAGCGCCAGCAGTCACATGAACACTGAAGCTTTCTTT
CSASSHMNTEAFF
>TRBJ2-5|TRBV6-2/TRBV6-3|-|few
TGTGCCAGCAGTAAACGCAGTCAAGAGACCCAGTACTTC
CASSKRSQETQYF
>TRBJ2-1|TRBV7-9|-|few
TGTGCCAGCGGAACCCAGGGCCCTACCTACAATGAGCAGTTCTTC
CASGTQGPTYNEQFF
>TRBJ1-4|TRBV19|-|few
TGTGCCAGTAGTATTGCAACTAATGAAAAACTGTTTTTT
CASSIATNEKLFF
>TRBJ2-3|TRBV4-3|-|-
TGCGCCAGCAGCCAAGCATTCCCTCGCCCGGATACGCAGTATTTT
CASSQAFPRPDTQYF
>TRBJ2-3|TRBV12-3/TRBV12-4|TRBD2|many
TGTGCCAGCAGTTTAAGCGGGGGGGCCGATACGCAGTATTTT
CASSLSGGADTQYF
>TRBJ2-1|TRBV19|-|few
TGTGCCAGTAGTACCTTGACAGAGCACCCTCACAATGAGCAGTTCTTC
CASSTLTEHPHNEQFF
>TRBJ2-1|TRBV20-1|TRBD1|few
TGCAGTGCTACCCTCCGGGACAGGGCTATGAGTGAGCAGTTCTTC
CSATLRDRAMSEQFF
>TRBJ2-1|TRBV24-1|-|few
TGTGCCACCAGTGACCCCGGGACACCTTACAATGAGCAGTTCTTC
CATSDPGTPYNEQFF
>TRBJ2-1|TRBV7-3|-|few
TGTGCCAGCAGCTACGGGGCAAGTAATGAGCAGTTCTTC
CASSYGASNEQFF
>TRBJ2-5|TRBV4-1|TRBD2|once
TGCGCCAGCAGCCCCCCGGGAGGGGCGAGGGAGACCCAGTACTTC
CASSPPGGARETQYF
>TRBJ1-1|TRBV9|-|-
TGTGCCAGCAGCGTAGATCCCGCAGGGGTCACTGAAGCTTTCTTT
CASSVDPAGVTEAFF
>TRBJ2-1|TRBV6-1|TRBD2|few
TGTGCCAGCAGGAATAGCGGGGGACGGCGGGAGCAGTTCTTC
CASRNSGGRREQFF
>TRBJ2-6|TRBV4-3|-|few
TGCGCCAGCAGCCAAGATTTCGTGGGCAGGAGATGGTCTGGGGCCAACGTCCTGACTTTC
CASSQDFVGRRWSGANVLTF
>TRBJ2-5|TRBV20-1|-|many
TGCAGTGCTAGACCCCCGGGCGGAAGAGAGACCCAGTACTTC
CSARPPGGRETQYF
>TRBJ2-5|TRBV20-1|TRBD2|-
TGCAGTGCTAGACCCCCAGCGGGGCAACAAGAGACCCAGTACTTC
CSARPPAGQQETQYF
>TRBJ1-5|TRBV5-1|TRBD1|-
TGCGCCAGCAGCCAAACAGGGGTCGGTCAGCCCCAGCATTTT
CASSQTGVGQPQHF
>TRBJ2-7|TRBV29-1|TRBD2|many
TGCAGCGTTGTGGATGACGGGGGGGGCTCCTACGAGCAGTACTTC
CSVVDDGGGSYEQYF
>TRBJ1-5|TRBV20-1|-|many
TGCAGTGCTGGCACAGGCCGACCCTATCAGCCCCAGCATTTT
CSAGTGRPYQPQHF
>TRBJ2-1|TRBV20-1|-|-
TGCAGTGCTAGAGCCACCTACGGGGGTAGTGAGCAGTTCTTC
CSARATYGGSEQFF
>TRBJ2-1|TRBV10-3|TRBD2|many
TGTGCCATCGGGGTCGGGGGGGGTCTCAATGAGCAGTTCTTC
CAIGVGGGLNEQFF
>TRBJ2-5|TRBV2|-|-
TGTGCCAGCAGTGATCGGGATAGGGAGACCCAGTACTTC
CASSDRDRETQYF
>TRBJ2-7|TRBV25-1|-|few
TGTGCCAGCAGTGAATCTGCAGCAGCGCAGTACTTC
CASSESAAAQYF
>TRBJ1-1|TRBV6-6|TRBD1|-
TGTGCCAGCACCCGACAGGGTAAGGCTGAAGCTTTCTTT
CASTRQGKAEAFF
>TRBJ2-3|TRBV5-1|-|few
TGCGCCAGCAGCTCCCAGGGGGGGTACACAGATACGCAGTATTTT
CASSSQGGYTDTQYF
>TRBJ2-3|TRBV5-1|-|many
TGCGCCAGCAGCACCCCCAGGGAACCCAGAGATACGCAGTATTTT
CASSTPREPRDTQYF
>TRBJ2-6|TRBV19|-|few
TGTGCCAGTAGTGACGGACTCTACTCTGGGGCCAACGTCCTGACTTTC
CASSDGLYSGANVLTF
>TRBJ2-2|TRBV7-2|-|-
TGTGCCAGCAGCCTTACCTGGGGCGGAAACACCGGGGAGCTGTTTTTT
CASSLTWGGNTGELFF
>TRBJ2-5|TRBV12-3/TRBV12-4|-|few
TGTGCCAGCAGTCACGAGACAGAGCAGGTAGAGACCCAGTACTTC
CASSHETEQVETQYF
>TRBJ1-4|TRBV10-2|-|-
TGCGCCAGCACGTCAGGACAGACTTATGAAAAACTGTTTTTT
CASTSGQTYEKLFF
>TRBJ2-3|TRBV7-8|-|-
TGTGCCAGCCAGCGGCGACTCACAGATACGCAGTATTTT
CASQRRLTDTQYF
>TRBJ2-7|TRBV4-1|-|-
TGCGCCAGCAGCCAAAGATCGGTGAGGGGCTGGTCCTACGAGCAGTACTTC
CASSQRSVRGWSYEQYF
>TRBJ2-5|TRBV20-1|-|few
TGCAGTGCTAGACGGGGTTCACAAGAGACCCAGTACTTC
CSARRGSQETQYF
>TRBJ2-1|TRBV5-1|TRBD1|-
TGCGCCAGCAGCCCCCCCGGGACAGGGAACAATGAGCAGTTCTTC
CASSPPGTGNNEQFF
>TRBJ1-3|TRBV15|-|many
TGTGCCACCAGCAGAGATCAAGGTTCCTGGGATGGAAACACCATATATTTT
CATSRDQGSWDGNTIYF
>TRBJ2-2|TRBV10-3|-|many
TGTGCCATCAGTGAATTCAGAGGGGTTCCTAGCGGGGAGCTGTTTTTT
CAISEFRGVPSGELFF
>TRBJ1-3|TRBV12-3/TRBV12-4|TRBD1|once
TGTGCCAGCAGCATACGTACAGGGGGCGAAAACACCATATATTTT
CASSIRTGGENTIYF
>TRBJ2-5|TRBV7-2|TRBD2|many
TGTGCCAGCAGCCCGAACCCTCGGGGGGGGTGGGAGACCCAGTACTTC
CASSPNPRGGWETQYF
>TRBJ2-3|TRBV7-9|-|-
TGTGCCAGCAGCTGGGGAGCTAGAAGCACAGATACGCAGTATTTT
CASSWGARSTDTQYF
>TRBJ1-1|TRBV6-5|-|few
TGTGCCAGCAGTTACTATCCGGTGAACACTGAAGCTTTCTTT
CASSYYPVNTEAFF